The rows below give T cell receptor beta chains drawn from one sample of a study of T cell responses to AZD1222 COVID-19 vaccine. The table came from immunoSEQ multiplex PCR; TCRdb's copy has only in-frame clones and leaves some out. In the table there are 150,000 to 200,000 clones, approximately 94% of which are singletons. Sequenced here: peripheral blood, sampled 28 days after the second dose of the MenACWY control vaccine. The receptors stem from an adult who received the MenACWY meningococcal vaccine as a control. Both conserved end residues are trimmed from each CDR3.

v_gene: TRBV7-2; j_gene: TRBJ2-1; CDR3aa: ASGPRGYNEQF
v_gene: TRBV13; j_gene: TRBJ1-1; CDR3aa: ASSSNRGHTEAF
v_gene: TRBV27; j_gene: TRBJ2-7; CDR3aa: ASSLLYTSYEQY
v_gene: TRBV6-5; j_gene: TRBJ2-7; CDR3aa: ASSPPGGRVYEQY
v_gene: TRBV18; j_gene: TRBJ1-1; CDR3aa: ASSPLARGNTEAF
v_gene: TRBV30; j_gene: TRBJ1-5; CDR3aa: AWSPGGGSNQPQH
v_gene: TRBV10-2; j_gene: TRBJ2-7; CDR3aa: ASSESRLGGAEQY
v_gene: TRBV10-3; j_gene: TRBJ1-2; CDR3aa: AISESGGRRDYGYT
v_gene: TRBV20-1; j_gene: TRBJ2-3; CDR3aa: SAPRTDTQY
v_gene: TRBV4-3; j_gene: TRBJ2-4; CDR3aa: ASSQGMGQSKTSQY
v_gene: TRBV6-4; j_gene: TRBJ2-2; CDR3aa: ASREGTGWTGELF
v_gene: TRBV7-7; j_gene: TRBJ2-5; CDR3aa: ASSLALAETQY
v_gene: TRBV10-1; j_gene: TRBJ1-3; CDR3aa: ASPGAGAGNTIY
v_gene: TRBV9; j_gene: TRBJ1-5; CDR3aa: ASSVGQENQPQH
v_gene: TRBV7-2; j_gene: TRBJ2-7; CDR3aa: ASRSGSAYEQY
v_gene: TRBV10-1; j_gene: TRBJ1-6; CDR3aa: ASSESGGYRPPLH
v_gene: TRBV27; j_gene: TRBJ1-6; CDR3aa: ASRRLGGVIRDSPLH
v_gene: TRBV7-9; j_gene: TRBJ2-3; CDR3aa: ASSLAAGGDTDTQY
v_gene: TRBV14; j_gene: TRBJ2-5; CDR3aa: ASSRGLKETQY
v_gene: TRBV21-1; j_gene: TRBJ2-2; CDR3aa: ASWTDPRRELF
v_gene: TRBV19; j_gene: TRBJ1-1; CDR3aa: ASSIEGVNTEAF
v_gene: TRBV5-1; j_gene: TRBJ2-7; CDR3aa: ASSLRLGAYEQY
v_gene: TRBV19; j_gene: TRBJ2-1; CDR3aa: ASQRRTSAYNEQF
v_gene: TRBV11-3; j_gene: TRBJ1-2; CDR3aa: ASSPRQGASYGYT
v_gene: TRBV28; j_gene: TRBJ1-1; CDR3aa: ASRYLNTEAF
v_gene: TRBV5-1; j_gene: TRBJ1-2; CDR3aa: ASSLQGGTNYGYT
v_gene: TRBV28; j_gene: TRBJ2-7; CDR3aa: ASSPQEGQGSEQY
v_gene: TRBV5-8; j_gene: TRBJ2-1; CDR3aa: ASSFKAGVLTYNEQF
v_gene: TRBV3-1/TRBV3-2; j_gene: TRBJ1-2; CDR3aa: ASSPNGQEFYGYT
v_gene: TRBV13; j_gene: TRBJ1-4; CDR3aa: ASSTRDRHNEKLF
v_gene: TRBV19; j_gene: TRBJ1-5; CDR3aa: ASSIARINQPQH
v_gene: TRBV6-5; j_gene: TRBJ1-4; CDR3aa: ASSSGLREKLF
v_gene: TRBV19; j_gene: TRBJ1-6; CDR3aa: ASSMSPVGSPLH
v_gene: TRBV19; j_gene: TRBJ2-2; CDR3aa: ASSIRAPGELF
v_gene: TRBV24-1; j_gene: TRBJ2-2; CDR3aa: ATSDLQGPGELF
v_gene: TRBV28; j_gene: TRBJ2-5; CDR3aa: ASSFVGWETQY
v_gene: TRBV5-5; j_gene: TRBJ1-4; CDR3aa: ASSGRSGNEKLF
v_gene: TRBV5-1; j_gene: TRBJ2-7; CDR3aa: ASSRSGTGASYEQY
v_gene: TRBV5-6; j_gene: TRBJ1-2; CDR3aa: ASSLEGASVGYT
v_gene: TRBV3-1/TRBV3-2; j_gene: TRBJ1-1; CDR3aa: ASSQIPQGEAF
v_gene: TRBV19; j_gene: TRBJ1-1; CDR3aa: ASSIQAGSVNTEAF
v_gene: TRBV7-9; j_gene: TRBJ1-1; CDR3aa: ASSLDVGSQEAF
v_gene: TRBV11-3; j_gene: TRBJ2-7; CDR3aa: ASSLGRWGGRGPNEQY
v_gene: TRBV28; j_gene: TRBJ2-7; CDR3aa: ASSPGTGNHEQY
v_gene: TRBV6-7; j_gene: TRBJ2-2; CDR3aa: ASSYLRLRSPGARSSATGELF
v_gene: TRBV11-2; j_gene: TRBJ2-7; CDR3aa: ASSLGTSRYEQY
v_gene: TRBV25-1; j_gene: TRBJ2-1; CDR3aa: ASSEGGLAGGLNEQF
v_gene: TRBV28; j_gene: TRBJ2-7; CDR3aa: ASNKAGINEQY
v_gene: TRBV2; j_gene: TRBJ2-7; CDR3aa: ASSLGGYEQY
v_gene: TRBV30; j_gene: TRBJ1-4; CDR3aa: AWSGRQGTGEKLF
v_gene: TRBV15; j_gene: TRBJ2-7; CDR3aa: ATSRGNYGMYEQY